This TCR beta chain is from a study of blood T cell repertoires in COVID-19. Profiling relied on immunoSEQ multiplex PCR, and the TCRdb table lists in-frame clones only, not all of them. The data show fewer than 350,000 clones, about 85% seen once. The specimen sequenced was PBMCs or T cells enriched from blood (not recorded which). The sequence was collected from a woman aged 30 to 39 who had been exposed to COVID-19.

The CDR3 bases are TGTGCCTGGAATAGAAACAGGGCTTGGAATTCACCCCTCCACTTT. Translating it yields CAWNRNRAWNSPLHF. The V and J genes are TRBV30 and TRBJ1-6; possibly TRBD1 for D (6 bases). The CDR3 loop spans 15 amino acids. Trimming took off 4 bases at V and 7 bases at J, with 17 bases between the two ends. Looked up from germline, CDR1 is GTSNPN and CDR2 is SVGIG (reference sequence).